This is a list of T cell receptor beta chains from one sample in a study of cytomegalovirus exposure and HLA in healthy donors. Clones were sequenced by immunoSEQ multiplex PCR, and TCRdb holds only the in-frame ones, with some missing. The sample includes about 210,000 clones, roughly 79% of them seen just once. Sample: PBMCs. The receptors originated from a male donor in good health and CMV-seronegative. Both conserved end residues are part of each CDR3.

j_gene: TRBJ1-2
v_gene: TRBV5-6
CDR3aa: CASSLQRRVGGYTF

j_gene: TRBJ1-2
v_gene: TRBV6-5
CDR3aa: CASSTGNYGYTF

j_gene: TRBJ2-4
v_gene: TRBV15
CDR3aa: CATSSVAKNIQYF

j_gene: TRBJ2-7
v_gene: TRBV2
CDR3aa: CASSGTGGPYEQYF

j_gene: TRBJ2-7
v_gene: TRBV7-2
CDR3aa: CASSLQGEIYEQYF

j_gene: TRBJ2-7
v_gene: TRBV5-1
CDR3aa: CASSTSGTGGYEQYF

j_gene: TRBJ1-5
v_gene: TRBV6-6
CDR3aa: CASSYNDQPQHF

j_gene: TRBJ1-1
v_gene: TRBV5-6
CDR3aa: CASRTGVANTEAFF

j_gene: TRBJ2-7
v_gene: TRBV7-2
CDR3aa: CASSTDRGSYEQYF

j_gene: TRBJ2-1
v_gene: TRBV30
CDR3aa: CAWLMAGDLYNEQFF

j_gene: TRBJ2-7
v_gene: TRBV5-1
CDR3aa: CASKVDRAYEQYF

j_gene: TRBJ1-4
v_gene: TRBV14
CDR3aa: CASSLGGIGEKLFF

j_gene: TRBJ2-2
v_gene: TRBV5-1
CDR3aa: CASSFMGGTANTGELFF

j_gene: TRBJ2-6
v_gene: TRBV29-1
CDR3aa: CSVSVAGGAGANVLTF

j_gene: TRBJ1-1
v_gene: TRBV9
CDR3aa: CASSGQGGRNTEAFF

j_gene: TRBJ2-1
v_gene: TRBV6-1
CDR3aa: CASSAGLAGSDEQFF

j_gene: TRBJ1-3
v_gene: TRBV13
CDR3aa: CASSSLDGVSGNTIYF

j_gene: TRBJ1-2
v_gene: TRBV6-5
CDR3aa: CASTATGGDGYTF

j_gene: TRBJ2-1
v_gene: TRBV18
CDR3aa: CASSRGQGIPTSYNEQFF

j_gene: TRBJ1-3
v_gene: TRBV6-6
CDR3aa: CASSDPPGGNTIYF

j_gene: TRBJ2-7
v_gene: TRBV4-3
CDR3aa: CASSQGQGIFYEQYF

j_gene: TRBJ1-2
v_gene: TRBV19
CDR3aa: CASSSVNYGYTF

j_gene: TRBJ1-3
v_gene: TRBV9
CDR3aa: CASSVGNSGNTIYF

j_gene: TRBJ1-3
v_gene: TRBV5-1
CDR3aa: CASSLAGENSGNTIYF

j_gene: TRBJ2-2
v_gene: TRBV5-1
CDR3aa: CASSLAGSGTGELFF

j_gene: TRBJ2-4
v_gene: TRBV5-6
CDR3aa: CASSGPTGANLKNIQYF

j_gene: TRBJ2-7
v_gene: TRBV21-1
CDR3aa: CASSKVPPGHPSSYEQYF

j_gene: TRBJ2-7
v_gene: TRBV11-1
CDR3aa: CASSLTSTGGVYEQYF

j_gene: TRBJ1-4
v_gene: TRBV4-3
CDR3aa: CASSQVVGGSTNEKLFF

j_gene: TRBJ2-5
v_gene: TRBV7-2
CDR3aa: CASKYGTGGWETQYF

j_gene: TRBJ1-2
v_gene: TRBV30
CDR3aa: CAWSVNGVYGYTF

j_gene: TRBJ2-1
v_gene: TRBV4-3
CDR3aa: CASSQGGFAGEQFF

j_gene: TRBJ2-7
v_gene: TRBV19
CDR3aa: CASSGGSEQYF

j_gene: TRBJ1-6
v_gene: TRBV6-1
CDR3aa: CASSEVTRGNSPLHF

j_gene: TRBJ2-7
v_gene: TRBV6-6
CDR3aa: CASNVDRDRDYEQYF

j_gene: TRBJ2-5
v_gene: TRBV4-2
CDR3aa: CASSQAQRGMGETQYF

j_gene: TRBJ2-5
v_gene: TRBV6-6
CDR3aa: CASSYTRGQETQYF

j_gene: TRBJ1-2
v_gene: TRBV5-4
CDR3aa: CASSPPRQGANYGYTF

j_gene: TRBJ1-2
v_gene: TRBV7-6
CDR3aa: CASSSIQTAGNYGYTF

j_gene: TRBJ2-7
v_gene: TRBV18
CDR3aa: CASSLGTSGSEQYF

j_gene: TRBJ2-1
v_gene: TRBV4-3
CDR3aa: CASSRSNEQFF

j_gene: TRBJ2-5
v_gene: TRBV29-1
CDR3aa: CSVRQGGETQYF

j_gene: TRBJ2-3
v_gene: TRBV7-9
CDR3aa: CAGNRRTTTDTQYF

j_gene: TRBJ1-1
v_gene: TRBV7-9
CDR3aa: CSSSLVLMGQGYTEAFF

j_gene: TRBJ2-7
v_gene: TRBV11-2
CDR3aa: CASSLAAGDINEQYF

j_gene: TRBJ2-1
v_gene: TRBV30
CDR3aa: CAWSELAGGTSYNEQFF

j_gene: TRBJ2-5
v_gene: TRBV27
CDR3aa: CASSLEVKETQYF

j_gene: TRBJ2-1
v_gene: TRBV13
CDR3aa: CASSSSGGTDEQFF

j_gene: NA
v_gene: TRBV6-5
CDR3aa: CASSRGARGTYEQYF

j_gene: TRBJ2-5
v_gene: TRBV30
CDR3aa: CAWRRSVRGSETQYF

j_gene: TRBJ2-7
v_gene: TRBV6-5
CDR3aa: CASSYSTYTYEQYF

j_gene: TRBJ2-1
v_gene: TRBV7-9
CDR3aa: CASSNVGISDAGEQFF

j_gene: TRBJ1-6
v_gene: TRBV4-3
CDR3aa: CASSQSRTINSPLHF

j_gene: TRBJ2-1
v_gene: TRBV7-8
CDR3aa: CASSLALVGGPHSYNEQFF

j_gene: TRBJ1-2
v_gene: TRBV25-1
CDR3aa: CASSERSLHYGYTF